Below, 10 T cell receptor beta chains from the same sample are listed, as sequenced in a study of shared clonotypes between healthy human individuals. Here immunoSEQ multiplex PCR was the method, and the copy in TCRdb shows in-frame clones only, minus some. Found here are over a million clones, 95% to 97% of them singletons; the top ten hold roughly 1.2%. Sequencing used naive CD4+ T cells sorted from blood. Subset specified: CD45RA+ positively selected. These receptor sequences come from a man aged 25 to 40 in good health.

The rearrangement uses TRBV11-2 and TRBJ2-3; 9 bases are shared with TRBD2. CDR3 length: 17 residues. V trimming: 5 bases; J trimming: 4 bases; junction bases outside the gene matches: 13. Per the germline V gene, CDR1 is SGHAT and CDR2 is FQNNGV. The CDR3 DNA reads TGTGCCAGCAGCCCCCGCCGGGGGGGACTAGCACCAGATACGCAGTATTTT. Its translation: CASSPRRGGLAPDTQYF.

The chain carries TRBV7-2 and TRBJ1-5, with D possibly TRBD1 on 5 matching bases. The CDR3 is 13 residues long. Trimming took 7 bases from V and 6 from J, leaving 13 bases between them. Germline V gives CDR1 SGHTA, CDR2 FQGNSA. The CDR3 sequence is CASTTRGGQPQHF. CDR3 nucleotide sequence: TGTGCCAGCACCACCCGGGGGGGTCAGCCCCAGCATTTT. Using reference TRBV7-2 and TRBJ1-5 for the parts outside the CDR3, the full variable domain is GAGVSQSPSNKVTEKGKDVELRCDPISGHTALYWYRQSLGQGLEFLIYFQGNSAPDKSGLPSDRFSAERTGGSVSTLTIQRTQQEDSAVYLCASTTRGGQPQHFGDGTRLSIL.

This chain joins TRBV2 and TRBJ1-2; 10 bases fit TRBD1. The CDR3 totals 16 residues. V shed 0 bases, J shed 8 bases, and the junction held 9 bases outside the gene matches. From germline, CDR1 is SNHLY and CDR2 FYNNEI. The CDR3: CASSEARSTGGRGYTF. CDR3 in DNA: TGTGCCAGCAGTGAAGCGCGGTCGACAGGGGGCCGGGGCTACACCTTC.

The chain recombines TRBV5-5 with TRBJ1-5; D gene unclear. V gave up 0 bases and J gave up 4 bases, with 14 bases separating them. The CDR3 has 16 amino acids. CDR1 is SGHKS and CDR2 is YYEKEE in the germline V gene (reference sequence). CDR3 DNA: TGTGCCAGCAGCTTGGGTCCGACATTGGGAAATCAGCCCCAGCATTTT. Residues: CASSLGPTLGNQPQHF. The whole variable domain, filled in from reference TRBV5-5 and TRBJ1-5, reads DAGVTQSPTHLIKTRGQQVTLRCSPISGHKSVSWYQQVLGQGPQFIFQYYEKEERGRGNFPDRFSARQFPNYSSELNVNALLLGDSALYLCASSLGPTLGNQPQHFGDGTRLSIL.

In DNA form, the CDR3 reads TGTGCCAGCACCCCAGGACAGAACAATCAGCCCCAGCATTTT. This sequence encodes CASTPGQNNQPQHF. The V gene is TRBV6-1, the J gene TRBJ1-5; maybe TRBD1 (6 bases). CDR3 length: 14 amino acids. With 7 bases removed from V and 3 bases from J, the gap between germline ends came to 13 bases. The germline V gene has CDR1 MNHNS and CDR2 SASEGT.

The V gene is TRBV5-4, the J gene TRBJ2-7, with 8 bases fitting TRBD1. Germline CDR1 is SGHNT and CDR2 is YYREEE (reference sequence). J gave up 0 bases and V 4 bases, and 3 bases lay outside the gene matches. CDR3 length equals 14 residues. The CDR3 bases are TGTGCCAGCAGCACCACAGGGGGCTCCTACGAGCAGTACTTC. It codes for CASSTTGGSYEQYF.

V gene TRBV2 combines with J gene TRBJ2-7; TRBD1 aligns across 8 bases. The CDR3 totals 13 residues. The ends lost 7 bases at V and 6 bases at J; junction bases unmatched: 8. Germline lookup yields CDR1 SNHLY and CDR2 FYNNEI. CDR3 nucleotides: TGTGCCAGCAACAGGGGGTTTGTCGGCGAGCAGTACTTC. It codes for CASNRGFVGEQYF.

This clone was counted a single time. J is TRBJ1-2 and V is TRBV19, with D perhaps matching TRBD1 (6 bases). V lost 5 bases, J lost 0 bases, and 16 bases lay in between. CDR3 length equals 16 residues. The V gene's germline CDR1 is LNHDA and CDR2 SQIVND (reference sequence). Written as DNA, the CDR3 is TGTGCCAGTAGTCCGAAGGACAGTAAAGCTAACTATGGCTACACCTTC. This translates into CASSPKDSKANYGYTF.

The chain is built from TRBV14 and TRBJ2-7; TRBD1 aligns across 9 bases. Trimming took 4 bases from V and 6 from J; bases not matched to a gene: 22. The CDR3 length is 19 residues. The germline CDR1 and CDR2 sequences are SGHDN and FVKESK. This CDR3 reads CASSRQDKVQVAGQGEQYF. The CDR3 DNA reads TGTGCCAGCAGCCGGCAAGATAAGGTTCAAGTGGCGGGACAGGGCGAGCAGTACTTC. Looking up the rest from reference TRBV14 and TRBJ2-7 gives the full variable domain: EAGVTQFPSHSVIEKGQTVTLRCDPISGHDNLYWYRRVMGKEIKFLLHFVKESKQDESGMPNNRFLAERTGGTYSTLKVQPAELEDSGVYFCASSRQDKVQVAGQGEQYFGPGTRLTVT.

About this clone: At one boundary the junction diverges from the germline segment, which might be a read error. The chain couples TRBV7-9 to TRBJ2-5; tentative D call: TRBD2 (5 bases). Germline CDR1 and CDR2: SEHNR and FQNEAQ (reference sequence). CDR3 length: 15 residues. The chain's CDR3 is CASSLAVAGQETQYF. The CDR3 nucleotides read TGTGCCAGCAGCCTAGCCGTTGCAGGACAAGAGACCCAGTACTTC.